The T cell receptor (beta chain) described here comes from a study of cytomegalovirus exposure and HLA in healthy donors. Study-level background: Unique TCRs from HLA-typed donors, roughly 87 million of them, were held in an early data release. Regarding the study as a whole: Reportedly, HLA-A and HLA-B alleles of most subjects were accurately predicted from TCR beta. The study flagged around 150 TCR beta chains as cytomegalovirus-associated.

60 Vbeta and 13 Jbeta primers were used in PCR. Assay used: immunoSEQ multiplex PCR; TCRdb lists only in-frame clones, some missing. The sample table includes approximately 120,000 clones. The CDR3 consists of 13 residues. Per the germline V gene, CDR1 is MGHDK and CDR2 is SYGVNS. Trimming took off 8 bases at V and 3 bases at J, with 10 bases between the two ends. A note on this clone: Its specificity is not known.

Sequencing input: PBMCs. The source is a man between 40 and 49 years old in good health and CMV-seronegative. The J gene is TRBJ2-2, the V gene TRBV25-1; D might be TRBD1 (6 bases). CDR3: CASGTGYTGELFF. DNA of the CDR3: TGTGCCAGCGGAACAGGGTACACCGGGGAGCTGTTTTTT.